Described below is a single T cell receptor beta chain sequence and its context. This record belongs to a study of blood T cell repertoires in COVID-19. Study details: The study drew acute and convalescent COVID-19 samples from the United States, Italy and Spain. PBMCs, B-cell-depleted T cells, or T cells were the source of the cDNA or gDNA that made up the material.

The germline V and J ends were trimmed by 3 bases and 3 bases, with 11 bases remaining between them. CDR3 size: 14 residues. Germline V lookup: CDR1 LGHDT, CDR2 YNNKEL (reference sequence). Original data processing: Using reference gene primer amplification, nucleated cell counts were estimated. Repertoires were generated with immunoSEQ multiplex PCR, while TCRdb's copy carries only in-frame clones and drops some. V and J calls and clone size are given by that table; D and trimming were obtained from the DNA. The table shows about 35,000 clones, with 80% to 90% occurring only once. Sequenced material: peripheral blood. The chain combines TRBV3-1 (or the pseudogene TRBV3-2) with TRBJ2-5; D gene uncertain. The source is a man aged 80 or over with active COVID-19. The CDR3 nucleotides read TGTGCCAGCAGCCAGGCCACCGCCAAAGAGACCCAGTACTTC. This gives the protein CASSQATAKETQYF.